The next 2 T cell receptor beta chains were all read from a single sample in a study of blood T cell repertoires in COVID-19. Repertoires were generated with immunoSEQ multiplex PCR, while TCRdb's copy carries only in-frame clones and drops some. Altogether fewer than 25,000 clones are present, 85% to 90% being singletons, with the ten largest covering roughly 27%. The sample consisted of peripheral blood. These receptors all come from a human donor with active COVID-19. The donor label of this sample is uncertain.

The genes are TRBV19 and TRBJ1-1; TRBD1 matches 7 bases. Germline lookup yields CDR1 LNHDA and CDR2 SQIVND (reference sequence). This CDR3 is built from 16 residues. Trimming at V came to 4 bases and at J to 1 base, leaving 9 bases not matched to a gene. The CDR3 is CASSTPMTGWNTEAFF. CDR3 DNA: TGTGCCAGTAGTACACCGATGACAGGGTGGAACACTGAAGCTTTCTTT.

The chain employs TRBV2 and TRBJ1-4; D possibly corresponds to TRBD1 (5 bases). Trimming took off 4 bases at V and 5 bases at J, with 14 bases between the two ends. CDR1 SNHLY and CDR2 FYNNEI come from the germline V gene. The CDR3 contains 15 residues. Here the CDR3 DNA reads TGTGCCAGCAGTGCCCTCGGGGGGGGGAATGAAAAACTGTTTTTT. Translated: CASSALGGGNEKLFF.